A selection of T cell receptor beta chains follows, all from one sample in a study of blood T cells in healthy people across ages. MiXCR was run by TCRdb on the 5' RACE reads, yielding one entry per CDR3 protein. The data show hundreds of thousands of distinct CDR3 sequences, with about 44% seen just once and 13% held by the top ten. The sample was blood. Every receptor here comes from a man aged 25-40 years in good health. The CDR3 runs from the conserved cysteine through the conserved F or W. Fields, in order: clone size, J gene, D gene, V gene, CDR3 protein, CDR3 DNA. A D gene is named only where the DNA matches it firmly. A row's size may be missing; if present it is once, few, many or a size class.

. | TRBJ2-3 | . | TRBV28 | CASSPDRILFTDTQYF | TGTGCCAGCAGTCCAGACAGAATCCTGTTCACAGATACGCAGTATTTT
. | TRBJ2-3 | . | TRBV28 | CASSSYPSSTDTQYF | TGTGCCAGCAGTTCTTATCCGTCTAGCACAGATACGCAGTATTTT
few | TRBJ2-3 | TRBD2 | TRBV12-3/TRBV12-4 | CASSTMTSGDPDTQYF | TGTGCCAGCAGCACCATGACTAGCGGGGATCCAGATACGCAGTATTTT
few | TRBJ1-4 | . | TRBV2 | CASSARRAEKLFF | TGTGCCAGCAGTGCCCGCAGGGCTGAAAAACTGTTTTTT
. | TRBJ1-6 | . | TRBV6-6 | CASSQEQSTNSPLHF | TGTGCCAGCAGTCAAGAACAGAGCACTAATTCACCCCTCCACTTT
few | TRBJ1-2 | TRBD1 | TRBV12-3/TRBV12-4 | CASSPERQGPRRYGYTF | TGTGCCAGCAGTCCCGAACGACAGGGCCCCAGACGCTATGGCTACACCTTC
. | TRBJ1-2 | TRBD1 | TRBV12-3/TRBV12-4 | CASTRRQGQGAYTF | TGTGCCAGCACCCGAAGGCAGGGCCAGGGGGCCTACACCTTC
. | TRBJ1-4 | TRBD1 | TRBV27 | CASSKGQNNEKLFF | TGTGCCAGCAGCAAGGGACAGAATAATGAAAAACTGTTTTTT
. | TRBJ2-5 | . | TRBV13 | CASSTVPRETQYF | TGTGCCAGCAGCACCGTGCCTAGGGAGACCCAGTACTTC
. | TRBJ1-4 | . | TRBV30 | CAWSAFGGGEKLFF | TGTGCCTGGAGCGCCTTCGGGGGTGGGGAAAAACTGTTTTTT
. | TRBJ2-7 | TRBD2 | TRBV25-1 | CATGTSGHEQYF | TGTGCCACCGGGACTAGCGGCCACGAGCAGTACTTC
few | TRBJ2-2 | . | TRBV29-1 | CSAALSTGANTGELFF | TGCAGCGCGGCCCTCAGCACCGGGGCGAACACCGGGGAGCTGTTTTTT
few | TRBJ2-1 | TRBD1 | TRBV27 | CASRFLTGVEFF | TGTGCCAGCAGGTTTCTGACAGGGGTTGAGTTCTTC
. | TRBJ2-7 | . | TRBV6-5 | CASSYSLNGGYEQYF | TGTGCCAGCAGTTACTCGTTGAACGGCGGGTACGAGCAGTACTTC
. | TRBJ2-1 | TRBD2 | TRBV20-1 | CRVIAGGSYNEQFF | TGCAGAGTTATAGCGGGGGGATCCTACAATGAGCAGTTCTTC
. | TRBJ2-1 | TRBD1 | TRBV4-1 | CASSRGQGIYNEQFF | TGCGCCAGCAGCCGGGGACAGGGGATCTACAATGAGCAGTTCTTC
many | TRBJ2-1 | . | TRBV7-2 | CASSLELGEQFF | TGTGCCAGCAGCTTAGAGCTGGGTGAGCAGTTCTTC
many | TRBJ2-6 | . | TRBV20-1 | CSAPGTRSGANVLTF | TGCAGTGCTCCCGGGACACGCTCTGGGGCCAACGTCCTGACTTTC
. | TRBJ1-6 | . | TRBV2 | CASRATDRDNSPLHF | TGTGCCAGCAGGGCCACGGACAGAGACAATTCACCCCTCCACTTT
. | TRBJ2-1 | . | TRBV5-1 | CANSFSSNEQFF | TGCGCCAACAGCTTTAGTTCCAATGAGCAGTTCTTC
. | TRBJ2-5 | . | TRBV6-5 | CASSTPPAVNEQYF | TGTGCCAGCAGTACCCCACCGGCGGTCAATGAGCAGTACTTC
once | TRBJ2-1 | TRBD1 | TRBV12-3/TRBV12-4 | CASTTGQGEYNEQFF | TGTGCCAGCACCACGGGACAGGGGGAATACAATGAGCAGTTCTTC
few | TRBJ2-1 | . | TRBV29-1 | CSVEEDGGSSYNEQFF | TGCAGCGTTGAAGAGGATGGGGGGAGCTCCTACAATGAGCAGTTCTTC
. | TRBJ2-5 | . | TRBV27 | CAGSLNGPIQETQYF | TGTGCCGGCAGTTTAAACGGGCCTATCCAAGAGACCCAGTACTTC
. | TRBJ1-5 | . | TRBV4-1 | CASSQTTGGYSNQPQHF | TGCGCCAGCAGCCAAACGACAGGAGGATATAGCAATCAGCCCCAGCATTTT
. | TRBJ1-1 | . | TRBV5-1 | CASRSQGSEAFF | TGCGCCAGCAGAAGCCAGGGAAGTGAAGCTTTCTTT
once | TRBJ2-7 | . | TRBV28 | CASSPTGTWTNEQYF | TGTGCCAGCAGCCCAACCGGGACCTGGACGAATGAGCAGTACTTC
. | TRBJ2-3 | TRBD2 | TRBV6-5 | CASSYSGLAGGDTQYF | TGTGCCAGCAGTTACTCGGGTCTAGCGGGGGGGGATACGCAGTATTTT
. | TRBJ1-4 | . | TRBV4-1 | CASSQDKFSNEKLFF | TGCGCCAGCAGCCAAGACAAGTTCTCTAATGAAAAACTGTTTTTT
. | TRBJ2-5 | TRBD1 | TRBV6-5 | CASSYSPGPTRGETQYF | TGTGCCAGCAGTTACTCCCCGGGCCCAACCAGGGGGGAGACCCAGTACTTC
few | TRBJ2-5 | . | TRBV15 | CATSRNHQETQYF | TGTGCCACCAGCAGGAACCACCAAGAGACCCAGTACTTC
few | TRBJ1-4 | . | TRBV18 | CASSPSETNEKLFF | TGTGCCAGCTCACCTTCGGAGACTAATGAAAAACTGTTTTTT
. | TRBJ2-7 | . | TRBV6-5 | CASSYGQGRSLEQYF | TGTGCCAGCAGTTACGGCCAGGGTAGGTCCCTCGAGCAGTACTTC
. | TRBJ2-5 | TRBD1 | TRBV29-1 | CSVEPLVPGQQETQYF | TGCAGCGTTGAACCTCTCGTACCGGGACAGCAAGAGACCCAGTACTTC
. | TRBJ2-1 | TRBD2 | TRBV6-5 | CASSSGLAGGHRFSYNEQFF | TGTGCCAGCAGTTCCGGACTAGCGGGGGGGCATCGATTCTCCTACAATGAGCAGTTCTTC
. | TRBJ1-1 | . | TRBV2 | CASSSGRVTEAFF | TGTGCCAGCAGTAGTGGTCGGGTCACTGAAGCTTTCTTT
. | TRBJ1-2 | . | TRBV6-1 | CASSGRNRARGYTF | TGTGCCAGCAGTGGACGGAATCGGGCTCGGGGCTACACCTTC
. | TRBJ2-6 | . | TRBV6-1 | CASSEAGGANVLTF | TGTGCCAGCAGTGAAGCCGGTGGGGCCAACGTCCTGACTTTC
. | TRBJ1-5 | TRBD1 | TRBV25-1 | CASSMGGQQPQHF | TGTGCCAGCAGCATGGGGGGACAGCAGCCCCAGCATTTT
. | TRBJ2-7 | TRBD1 | TRBV4-1 | CASSQDSGQGRTYEQYF | TGCGCCAGCAGCCAAGATTCCGGACAGGGGCGCACCTACGAGCAGTACTTC
. | TRBJ2-2 | TRBD2 | TRBV20-1 | CSARPSGGHGELFF | TGCAGTGCTAGACCCTCGGGAGGGCACGGGGAGCTGTTTTTT
. | TRBJ1-5 | . | TRBV29-1 | CSVQTGWDQPQHF | TGCAGCGTGCAAACAGGGTGGGATCAGCCCCAGCATTTT
few | TRBJ2-5 | . | TRBV20-1 | CSASYGGGETQYF | TGCAGTGCTAGTTATGGGGGCGGAGAGACCCAGTACTTC
. | TRBJ2-3 | TRBD1 | TRBV15 | CATSKDRANTDTQYF | TGTGCCACCAGCAAAGACAGGGCAAACACAGATACGCAGTATTTT
. | TRBJ2-2 | . | TRBV6-5 | CASTRVDSNTGELFF | TGTGCCAGCACACGAGTCGACAGCAACACCGGGGAGCTGTTTTTT
many | TRBJ2-5 | . | TRBV12-3/TRBV12-4 | CASSPSETQYF | TGTGCCAGCAGCCCCTCAGAGACCCAGTACTTC